This is a list of T cell receptor beta chains from one sample in a study of T cell changes during pregnancy in multiple sclerosis. This table comes from immunoSEQ multiplex PCR, and its TCRdb copy is limited to in-frame clones, with some not included. The sample consists of tens of thousands of clones, about 90% of them appearing once. This material consisted of CD4+ T cells from peripheral blood mononuclear cells, taken in the third trimester of pregnancy. These receptors all come from a female donor with multiple sclerosis, enrolled in a pregnancy study. CDR3s include the opening cysteine and the closing phenylalanine or tryptophan. D genes are given only for firm matches. Clone size is shown for a subset of rows, as once, few, many or a class of expanded clone.

>12|TRBJ1-2|TRBV5-5|-|-
CASSPGGRSGTF
TGTGCCAGCAGCCCGGGGGGACGATCCGGAACCTTC
>14|TRBJ2-6|TRBV29-1|-|-
CSVQGLAGANVLTF
TGCAGCGTTCAGGGGCTGGCTGGGGCCAACGTCCTGACTTTC
>13|TRBJ2-7|TRBV6-5|-|TRBD2
CASRGLADYEQYF
TGTGCCAGCAGGGGACTAGCAGACTACGAGCAGTACTTC
>14|TRBJ2-3|TRBV19|-|-
CASRKTGTADTQYF
TGTGCCAGTAGAAAAACCGGGACTGCAGATACGCAGTATTTT
>15|TRBJ2-1|TRBV7-2|-|-
CASSLSQGSYNEQFF
TGTGCCAGCAGCTTATCACAGGGTAGCTACAATGAGCAGTTCTTC
>15|TRBJ1-5|TRBV18|-|TRBD1
CASSPGTVSNQPQHF
TGTGCCAGCTCACCAGGGACAGTTAGCAATCAGCCCCAGCATTTT
>17|TRBJ1-4|TRBV18|-|-
CASSLRAPGSLNEKLFF
TGTGCCAGCTCACTCCGGGCCCCGGGGTCCCTTAATGAAAAACTGTTTTTT
>16|TRBJ2-2|TRBV19|-|TRBD2
CASSTRLAGLTGELFF
TGTGCCAGTAGTACTCGACTAGCGGGACTCACCGGGGAGCTGTTTTTT
>15|TRBJ2-1|TRBV11-1|once|-
CASTRKGRARDEQFF
TGTGCCAGCACCAGAAAGGGCAGGGCCAGGGATGAGCAGTTCTTC
>14|TRBJ2-1|TRBV7-9|-|TRBD2
CASTFLAGGHEQFF
TGTGCCAGCACCTTTTTGGCGGGAGGCCATGAGCAGTTCTTC
>15|TRBJ2-5|TRBV5-1|-|TRBD2
CASSIWGGSQETQYF
TGCGCCAGCAGCATTTGGGGCGGGAGTCAAGAGACCCAGTACTTC
>14|TRBJ1-1|TRBV7-3|-|-
CASSLGQMNTEAFF
TGTGCCAGCAGCTTAGGGCAGATGAACACTGAAGCTTTCTTT
>17|TRBJ2-3|TRBV5-6|-|TRBD2
CASSLAIAGGPTDTQYF
TGTGCCAGCAGCTTGGCCATAGCGGGAGGCCCCACAGATACGCAGTATTTT
>15|TRBJ1-5|TRBV28|-|-
CASNKISFSNQPQHF
TGTGCGAGCAATAAGATTAGCTTTAGCAATCAGCCCCAGCATTTT
>14|TRBJ1-5|TRBV12-5|-|-
CASGFGGADQPQHF
TGTGCTAGTGGTTTTGGGGGGGCCGATCAGCCCCAGCATTTT
>15|TRBJ1-2|TRBV6-5|-|-
CASSPTGRANYGYTF
TGTGCCAGCAGCCCGACGGGCAGGGCTAACTATGGCTACACCTTC
>13|TRBJ2-7|TRBV29-1|-|-
CSVVQDSIHEQYF
TGCAGCGTTGTACAGGACAGTATCCACGAGCAGTACTTC
>16|TRBJ2-6|TRBV28|-|-
CASSSPGLGGANVLTF
TGTGCCAGCAGTTCCCCGGGACTCGGGGGGGCCAACGTCCTGACTTTC
>15|TRBJ1-2|TRBV18|-|-
CASSPAGRANYGYTF
TGTGCCAGCTCACCCGCAGGGAGGGCTAACTATGGCTACACCTTC
>15|TRBJ1-6|TRBV6-5|-|-
CASRTQGGMQSPLHF
TGTGCCAGCAGGACCCAAGGGGGAATGCAATCACCCCTCCACTTT
>17|TRBJ1-4|TRBV18|-|-
CASSPTLPRVHNEKLFF
TGTGCCAGCTCGCCGACACTCCCCAGGGTGCATAATGAAAAACTGTTTTTT
>13|TRBJ1-1|TRBV19|-|TRBD1
CASGPTKDRAAFF
TGTGCCAGTGGCCCGACCAAGGACAGGGCGGCTTTCTTT
>14|TRBJ1-2|TRBV18|-|-
CASSPETANYGYTF
TGTGCCAGCTCACCAGAAACAGCTAACTATGGCTACACCTTC
>14|TRBJ2-1|TRBV4-2|-|TRBD1
CASDPGQGTNEQFF
TGTGCCAGTGACCCGGGACAGGGGACGAATGAGCAGTTCTTC
>18|TRBJ2-7|TRBV27|-|TRBD2
CASRTPGLAGGASYEQYF
TGTGCCAGCCGAACCCCGGGACTAGCGGGAGGGGCCTCCTACGAGCAGTACTTC
>16|TRBJ2-7|TRBV19|-|-
CASSIYRVESSYEQYF
TGTGCCAGTAGTATCTACAGGGTAGAGTCATCCTACGAGCAGTACTTC
>13|TRBJ1-5|TRBV9|-|-
CASSVGPVQPQHF
TGTGCCAGCAGCGTAGGTCCGGTTCAGCCCCAGCATTTT
>12|TRBJ1-3|TRBV30|-|TRBD1
CACQGGGNTIYF
TGTGCCTGTCAGGGGGGTGGAAACACCATATATTTT
>16|TRBJ2-5|TRBV14|-|TRBD1
CASRKGTGEYQETQYF
TGTGCCAGCAGAAAAGGGACAGGGGAGTACCAAGAGACCCAGTACTTC
>15|TRBJ2-5|TRBV5-1|-|TRBD1
CASSYPGTGEETQYF
TGCGCCAGCAGCTACCCAGGGACAGGCGAAGAGACCCAGTACTTC
>17|TRBJ2-3|TRBV19|-|TRBD2
CASSDPRLAASTDTQYF
TGTGCCAGTAGTGACCCCAGACTAGCGGCTAGCACAGATACGCAGTATTTT
>12|TRBJ1-2|TRBV7-2|-|-
CASSFVLTGYTF
TGTGCCAGCAGCTTCGTACTAACCGGCTACACCTTC
>14|TRBJ2-7|TRBV18|-|TRBD1
CASSLGQGESEQYF
TGTGCCAGCTCACTCGGACAGGGGGAGTCCGAGCAGTACTTC
>13|TRBJ2-7|TRBV6-5|few|TRBD2
CASGGRVIYEQYF
TGTGCCAGCGGAGGGAGGGTTATCTACGAGCAGTACTTC
>15|TRBJ2-3|TRBV6-1|-|-
CASQEGAGYTDTQYF
TGTGCCAGCCAGGAGGGGGCGGGATACACAGATACGCAGTATTTT
>16|TRBJ2-3|TRBV5-4|-|TRBD2
CASSPQAGTSTDTQYF
TGTGCCAGCAGCCCACAAGCGGGGACTAGCACAGATACGCAGTATTTT
>14|TRBJ1-1|TRBV6-5|-|-
CASTSGGANTEAFF
TGTGCCAGCACCTCGGGGGGCGCGAACACTGAAGCTTTCTTT
>15|TRBJ2-3|TRBV6-6|-|TRBD1
CASSRQGARTDTQYF
TGTGCCAGCAGTCGACAGGGGGCTCGCACAGATACGCAGTATTTT
>15|TRBJ1-5|TRBV5-8|-|-
CASSLGQHIGQPQHF
TGTGCCAGCAGCTTGGGACAGCATATAGGTCAGCCCCAGCATTTT
>18|TRBJ2-4|TRBV7-2|-|TRBD2
CASSLSTGGVLAKNIQYF
TGTGCCAGCAGCTTATCAACGGGGGGAGTTCTAGCCAAAAACATTCAGTACTTC
>14|TRBJ2-2|TRBV19|-|TRBD1
CASRKQGASGELFF
TGTGCCAGTAGAAAACAGGGGGCGTCCGGGGAGCTGTTTTTT
>15|TRBJ1-1|TRBV18|-|-
CASSPPGTLNTEAFF
TGTGCCAGCTCACCTCCCGGGACATTGAACACTGAAGCTTTCTTT
>16|TRBJ1-1|TRBV7-2|once|-
CASSLARVGANTEAFF
TGTGCCAGCAGCTTAGCGCGAGTAGGGGCGAACACTGAAGCTTTCTTT
>14|TRBJ2-2|TRBV6-1|-|TRBD1
CASRDRGGTGELFF
TGTGCCAGCAGGGACAGGGGAGGCACCGGGGAGCTGTTTTTT
>18|TRBJ2-6|TRBV5-6|-|TRBD1
CASTLTGTANSGANVLTF
TGTGCCAGCACCCTGACCGGGACAGCGAACTCTGGGGCCAACGTCCTGACTTTC
>15|TRBJ2-1|TRBV11-2|-|TRBD2
CASSSTSGGYNEQFF
TGTGCCAGCAGCTCCACTAGCGGGGGCTACAATGAGCAGTTCTTC
>13|TRBJ1-5|TRBV19|-|-
CASSYRDGQPQHF
TGTGCCAGTTCTTACAGGGATGGACAGCCCCAGCATTTT
>15|TRBJ1-2|TRBV6-1|-|-
CASSDPPAGAYGYTF
TGTGCCAGCAGTGACCCCCCCGCAGGGGCCTATGGCTACACCTTC
>15|TRBJ2-1|TRBV19|-|TRBD2
CASTQAGGRSDEQFF
TGTGCCAGTACCCAAGCGGGAGGGCGGTCCGATGAGCAGTTCTTC
>16|TRBJ2-2|TRBV5-1|-|TRBD2
CASSLGPGLATGELFF
TGCGCCAGCAGCTTGGGGCCGGGACTAGCGACCGGGGAGCTGTTTTTT
>15|TRBJ2-5|TRBV29-1|-|TRBD1
CSVGTGTGTQETQYF
TGCAGCGTCGGAACCGGGACAGGGACACAAGAGACCCAGTACTTC
>17|TRBJ1-1|TRBV19|-|TRBD1
CASSTKHRGLGNTEAFF
TGTGCCAGTAGTACTAAACACAGGGGGCTCGGGAACACTGAAGCTTTCTTT
>17|TRBJ2-3|TRBV27|-|TRBD2
CASRRGRGGRNTDTQYF
TGTGCCAGCAGGCGGGGCCGAGGCGGGAGAAACACAGATACGCAGTATTTT
>14|TRBJ1-3|TRBV15|-|-
CATSRDWSGNTIYF
TGTGCCACCAGCAGAGATTGGTCGGGGAACACCATATATTTT
>11|TRBJ1-1|TRBV6-6|few|-
CASSTNTEAFF
TGTGCCAGCAGCACAAACACTGAAGCTTTCTTT
>15|TRBJ1-5|TRBV2|-|-
CASRKGVSSNQPQHF
TGTGCCAGCAGAAAGGGGGTTAGCAGCAATCAGCCCCAGCATTTT
>16|TRBJ2-2|TRBV7-3|-|TRBD2
CASSYTSGVNTGELFF
TGTGCCAGCAGCTACACTAGCGGGGTTAACACCGGGGAGCTGTTTTTT
>19|TRBJ2-7|TRBV6-1|once|-
CASSDRTGGSGTSAHEQYF
TGTGCCAGCAGTGATAGGACAGGGGGGTCTGGGACTAGCGCCCACGAGCAGTACTTC
>13|TRBJ1-4|TRBV18|-|-
CASSRTTGEKLFF
TGTGCCAGCTCCCGAACAACAGGAGAAAAACTGTTTTTT
>19|TRBJ2-3|TRBV7-9|-|TRBD2
CASSLFGLAGEGSTDTQYF
TGTGCCAGCAGCTTATTTGGACTAGCGGGGGAGGGTAGCACAGATACGCAGTATTTT